This T cell receptor (beta chain) was found in a study of prognosis after radiotherapy for stage I lung cancer. Broader study findings: Patients who had metastases reportedly showed TRBV and TRBJ gene usage that varied from that of patients who did not.

The genomic DNA TCR beta CDR3 region underwent two rounds of multiplex PCR. Specific primers for each TRBV and TRBJ gene were what first-round PCR used. In TCRdb, the multiplex PCR reads were re-called with MiXCR into one record per CDR3 protein. The table has 20,000 or so distinct CDR3 sequences, about 42% seen once. V lost 5 bases and J lost 3, with 17 bases in between. The germline gives CDR1 SNHLY, CDR2 FYNNEI. The CDR3 consists of 15 residues. This clonotype was found many times. Its antigen is currently unknown. The J gene is TRBJ2-7, the V gene TRBV2, with D perhaps given as TRBD1 or TRBD2 (5 bases each). Specimen: PBMCs, collected before or after stereotactic body radiation therapy (not recorded which). The TCR comes from a donor at least 50 years old with non-small cell lung cancer. This CDR3 reads CASSPGDGPGYEQYF. DNA for the CDR3: TGTGCCAGCAGTCCTGGGGACGGCCCAGGCTACGAGCAGTACTTC.